The 10 T cell receptor beta chains below come from one sample, sequenced in a study of cytomegalovirus exposure and HLA in healthy donors. The PCR ran on 60 Vbeta and 13 Jbeta primers. Here immunoSEQ multiplex PCR was the method, and the copy in TCRdb shows in-frame clones only, minus some. The table has 110,000 to 150,000 clones, 75% to 90% seen once. The sample taken for sequencing was PBMCs. The receptor source for this set is a female donor in good health and CMV-seronegative.

The J gene is TRBJ1-5, the V gene TRBV6-6; 9 nucleotides line up with TRBD1. Per the germline V gene, CDR1 is MNHNY and CDR2 is SVGAGI (reference sequence). Unmatched junction bases numbered 11, after V lost 7 bases and J lost 7 bases. CDR3 length: 15 residues. CDR3 sequence (DNA): TGTGCCAGCACCAAACGGGGACAGGGTGACCAGCCCCAGCATTTT. Translation: CASTKRGQGDQPQHF.

The chain has TRBV6-6 and TRBJ1-1; D is unclear. Germline V gives CDR1 MNHNY, CDR2 SVGAGI (reference sequence). Trimming cost V 4 bases and J 8 bases, with 20 bases left between them. The CDR3 is made up of 15 amino acids. CDR3 residues: CASSFGGAAEHEAFF. In DNA form, the CDR3 reads TGTGCCAGCAGTTTTGGAGGAGCGGCGGAACACGAAGCTTTCTTT.

J is TRBJ2-3 and V is TRBV28; 8 nucleotides align to TRBD1. The CDR3 sequence is 15 residues long. CDR1 is MDHEN, CDR2 SYDVKM, per germline. V was clipped by 7 bases and J by 5 bases; unmatched bases: 11. The CDR3 loop is CASTISTGVRDTQYF. CDR3 in DNA: TGTGCCAGCACCATCTCGACAGGGGTAAGAGATACGCAGTATTTT.

The chain combines TRBV10-2 with TRBJ1-2; D is undetermined. With 2 bases removed from V and 4 bases from J, the gap between germline ends came to 8 bases. In germline, CDR1 is WSHSY, CDR2 SAAADI. The CDR3 extends over 13 amino acids. The CDR3: CASSEGYSYGYTF. The CDR3 region has the DNA TGCGCCAGCAGTGAGGGGTACAGCTATGGCTACACCTTC.

This clone appeared a few times. The rearrangement links TRBV30 to TRBJ2-7; 7 bases are shared with TRBD1. J lost 4 bases, V lost 2 bases, and 2 bases had no gene match. Looked up from germline, CDR1 is GTSNPN and CDR2 is SVGIG (reference sequence). This CDR3 is 12 amino acids long. CDR3 sequence: CAWSSQGYEQYF. In DNA, the CDR3 is TGTGCCTGGAGTTCACAGGGGTACGAGCAGTACTTC.

This clone was detected only once. This chain uses TRBV27 with TRBJ2-7; D possibly corresponds to TRBD1 (6 bases). V was shortened by 3 bases and J by 2 bases, with 11 bases between the two germline ends. The CDR3 sequence is 14 residues long. The germline V gene encodes CDR1 MNHEY and CDR2 SMNVEV (reference sequence). In nucleotides, the CDR3 is TGTGCCAGCAGTTTGAGAACAGGGACCTACGAGCAGTACTTC. Protein sequence: CASSLRTGTYEQYF.

Only one count was recorded for this clone. The chain combines TRBV27 with TRBJ1-2; 7 nucleotides agree with TRBD1. Germline-derived CDR1 and CDR2 are MNHEY and SMNVEV (reference sequence). Trimming at V came to 9 bases and at J to 4 bases, leaving 5 bases not matched to a gene. CDR3 length: 12 amino acids. DNA of the CDR3: TGTGCCAGTCGACAGGGTGGCTATGGCTACACCTTC. This sequence encodes CASRQGGYGYTF.

In its sample, this clone was seen a few times. The chain couples TRBV19 to TRBJ1-2; D ambiguous. This CDR3 comprises 15 residues. Deletions cut 1 base from V and 4 bases from J, with 13 bases between. The germline CDR1 and CDR2 sequences are LNHDA and SQIVND (reference sequence). The chain's CDR3 is CASSIAAGQSYGYTF. CDR3 nucleotides: TGTGCCAGTAGTATAGCGGCAGGTCAATCCTATGGCTACACCTTC.

This clone occurred a few times. CDR3 coding DNA: TGTGCCAGCAGTTACTCATGGGCACGAAATGAAAAACTGTTTTTT. This gives the protein CASSYSWARNEKLFF. This chain connects TRBV6-6 to TRBJ1-4, with D unresolved. The length of the CDR3 is 15 residues. Germline V CDR1 and CDR2: MNHNY, SVGAGI (reference sequence). V was cut by 0 bases and J by 5 bases, with 10 bases left in between.

Regarding this clone: Within the sample, other DNA sequences also encode this same CDR3. The J gene is TRBJ1-1, the V gene TRBV19, with D unresolved. The germline V and J ends were trimmed by 5 bases and 0 bases, with 7 bases remaining between them. The CDR3 has 13 amino acids. Looked up from germline, CDR1 is LNHDA and CDR2 is SQIVND (reference sequence). The CDR3 here is CASSGLLNTEAFF. The CDR3, as DNA: TGTGCCAGTAGTGGCCTGTTGAACACTGAAGCTTTCTTT.